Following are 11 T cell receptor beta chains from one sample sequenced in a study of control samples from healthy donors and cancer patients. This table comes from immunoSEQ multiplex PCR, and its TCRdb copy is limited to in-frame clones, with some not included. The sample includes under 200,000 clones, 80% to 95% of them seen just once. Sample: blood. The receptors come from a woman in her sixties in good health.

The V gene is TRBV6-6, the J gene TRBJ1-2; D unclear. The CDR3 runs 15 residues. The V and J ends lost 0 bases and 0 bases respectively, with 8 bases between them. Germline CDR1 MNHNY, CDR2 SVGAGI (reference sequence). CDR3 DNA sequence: TGTGCCAGCAGTTACTCACGGCAAGCTAACTATGGCTACACCTTC. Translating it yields CASSYSRQANYGYTF.

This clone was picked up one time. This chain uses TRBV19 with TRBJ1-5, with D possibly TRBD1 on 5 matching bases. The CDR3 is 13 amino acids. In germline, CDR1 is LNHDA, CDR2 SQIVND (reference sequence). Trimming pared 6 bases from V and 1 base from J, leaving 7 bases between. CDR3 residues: CASSRDSNQPQHF. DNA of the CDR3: TGTGCCAGTAGCCGGGACAGCAATCAGCCCCAGCATTTT. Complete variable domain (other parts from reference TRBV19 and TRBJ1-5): DGGITQSPKYLFRKEGQNVTLSCEQNLNHDAMYWYRQDPGQGLRLIYYSQIVNDFQKGDIAEGYSVSREKKESFPLTVTSAQKNPTAFYLCASSRDSNQPQHFGDGTRLSIL.

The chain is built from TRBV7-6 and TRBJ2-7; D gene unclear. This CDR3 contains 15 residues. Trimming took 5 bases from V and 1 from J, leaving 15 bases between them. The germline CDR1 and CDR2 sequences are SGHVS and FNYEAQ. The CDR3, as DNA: TGTGCCAGCAGCACAGAAGGAGATAGGTCCTACGAGCAGTACTTC. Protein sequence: CASSTEGDRSYEQYF. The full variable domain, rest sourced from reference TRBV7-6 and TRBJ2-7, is GAGVSQSPRYKVTKRGQDVALRCDPISGHVSLYWYRQALGQGPEFLTYFNYEAQQDKSGLPNDRFSAERPEGSISTLTIQRTEQRDSAMYRCASSTEGDRSYEQYFGPGTRLTVT.

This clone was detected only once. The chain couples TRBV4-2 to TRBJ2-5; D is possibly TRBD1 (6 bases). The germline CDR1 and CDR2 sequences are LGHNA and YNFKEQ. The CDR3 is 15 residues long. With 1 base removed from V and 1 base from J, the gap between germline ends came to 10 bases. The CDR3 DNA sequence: TGTGCCAGCAGCCAAGGAGGCAGGGGCCAAGAGACCCAGTACTTC. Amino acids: CASSQGGRGQETQYF.

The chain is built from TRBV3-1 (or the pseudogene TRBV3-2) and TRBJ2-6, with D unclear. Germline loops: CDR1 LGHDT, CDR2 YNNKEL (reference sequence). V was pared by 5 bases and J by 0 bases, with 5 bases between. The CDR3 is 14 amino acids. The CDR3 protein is CASSSNSGANVLTF. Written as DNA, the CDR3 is TGTGCCAGCAGCTCTAACTCTGGGGCCAACGTCCTGACTTTC.

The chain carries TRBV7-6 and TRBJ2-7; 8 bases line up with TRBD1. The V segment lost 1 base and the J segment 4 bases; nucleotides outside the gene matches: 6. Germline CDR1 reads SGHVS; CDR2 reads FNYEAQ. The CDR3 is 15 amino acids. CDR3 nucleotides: TGTGCCAGCAGCTTAGACGCAGGGGGCGGTTACGAGCAGTACTTC. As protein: CASSLDAGGGYEQYF.

The CDR3 spells CASSQDHPDNYGYTF. CDR3 bases: TGTGCCAGCAGCCAAGATCATCCGGATAACTATGGCTACACCTTC. The chain couples TRBV4-2 to TRBJ1-2; D not certain. Germline V gene sequence: CDR1 LGHNA, CDR2 YNFKEQ. The CDR3 consists of 15 residues. V dropped 0 bases and J dropped 1 base, with 9 bases sitting between them.

CDR3 sequence: CATSAGTAYGYTF. CDR3 nucleotide sequence: TGTGCCACCAGTGCCGGGACAGCCTATGGCTACACCTTC. The V call is TRBV24-1, the J call TRBJ1-2; TRBD1 aligns across 7 bases. Germline V gene sequence: CDR1 KGHDR, CDR2 SFDVKD. This CDR3 is built from 13 residues. V was clipped by 5 bases and J by 4 bases; unmatched bases: 3.

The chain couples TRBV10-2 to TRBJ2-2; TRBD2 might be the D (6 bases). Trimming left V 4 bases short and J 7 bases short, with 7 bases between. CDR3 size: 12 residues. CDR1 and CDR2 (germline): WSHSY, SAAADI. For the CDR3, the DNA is TGCGCCAGCAGTGGGGGGGTCGGGGAGCTGTTTTTT. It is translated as CASSGGVGELFF.

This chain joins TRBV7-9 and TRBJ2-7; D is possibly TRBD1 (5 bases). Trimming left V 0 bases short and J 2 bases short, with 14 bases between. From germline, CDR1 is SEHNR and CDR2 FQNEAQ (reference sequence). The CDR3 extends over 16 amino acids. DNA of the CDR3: TGTGCCAGCAGCTTAGCGCCGGACACCGTAACCTACGAGCAGTACTTC. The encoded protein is CASSLAPDTVTYEQYF.

CDR3: CASSKTSGEQFF. CDR3 sequence (DNA): TGTGCCAGCAGTAAGACTAGCGGTGAGCAGTTCTTC. This sequence joins TRBV6-2 or TRBV6-3 and TRBJ2-1; 9 bases align to TRBD2. Unmatched junction bases numbered 2, after V lost 5 bases and J lost 9 bases. This CDR3 spans 12 amino acids. The germline CDR1 and CDR2 sequences are MNHEY and SVGEGT.